This is a list of T cell receptor beta chains from one sample in a study. One entry per CDR3 protein, called by TCRdb with MiXCR from the RT-PCR reads. Among approximately 4,200 distinct CDR3 sequences, around a third were seen once, and the ten largest hold roughly 4.9%. Specimen: memory CD4+ T cells from salivary gland. All receptors derive from a female donor with primary Sjogren's syndrome. Both conserved end residues are trimmed from each CDR3.

TRBV29-1 SVRAGDEQY
TRBV7-9 ASSLQANYGYT
TRBV12-3/TRBV12-4 ASSLTVTGELF
TRBV7-6 ASSSLGGGQH
TRBV7-2 ASSLRVGTEAF
TRBV5-1 ASSSTTSSGGGPNTDTQY
TRBV6-5 ASRATGGGGYT
TRBV19 ASRLRETNYGYT
TRBV7-2 ASSLDRGPVSNYGYT
TRBV6-2/TRBV6-3 ASSPPEAGYPGGLF
TRBV20-1 SASPGTGANVLT
TRBV12-3/TRBV12-4 ASRRGNTEAF
TRBV9 ASSVAGYYGYT
TRBV20-1 SARQEDTQY
TRBV11-2 ASSLGGGAEDTQY
TRBV7-3 ASSATGQGPYEQY
TRBV27 ASSLQAWTGELF
TRBV6-1 ASTGPGGNTQY
TRBV6-2/TRBV6-3 ASSRTGGGNQPQH
TRBV15 ATSRDVKEIIKYT
TRBV5-1 ASSTGTGGRVNTEAF
TRBV29-1 SSTDRDANYGYT
TRBV18 ASSRKATLQNTEAF
TRBV20-1 SASDSTYGYT
TRBV20-1 SASSLAGTGREQY
TRBV12-3/TRBV12-4 ASSPTGSGSAFGYT
TRBV7-3 ASSLYGGSTYNEQF
TRBV24-1 ATSDSGLAGTQY
TRBV6-6 ASVTAGGPGEQF
TRBV12-3/TRBV12-4 ASRQGTGGANVLT
TRBV27 ASKPRAADTGELF
TRBV6-6 ASRNSKAAMNTEAF
TRBV5-4 ASSLKLGATGNTIY
TRBV4-1 ASSQDPDSPLH
TRBV10-1 ASRGLGNTEAF
TRBV12-3/TRBV12-4 ASSQRIKETQY
TRBV2 ASSELTYSNQPQH
TRBV5-1 ASSPEGIGELF
TRBV6-2/TRBV6-3 ASRRDSLGPGYNEQF
TRBV3-1 ASSQDPGTGRYEQY
TRBV20-1 SAHRLAGGPLLTGELF
TRBV24-1 ATGSSPDTQY
TRBV21-1 ASSKGHSSGNTIY
TRBV20-1 SARIAGGNEQF
TRBV28 ASSITGHEDSPLH
TRBV7-8 ASSLNLRGAKRSPLH
TRBV7-9 ASSLGLAGAPWGTDTQY
TRBV7-2 ASSLEGSQKIGYT
TRBV24-1 ATSALGAGQETQY